One and the same sample provided the 31 T cell receptor beta chains below, sequenced in a study of T-cell memory formation after mild COVID-19. TCRdb called the 5' RACE reads again in MiXCR, with one record for every CDR3 protein. The sample gives some 86,000 distinct CDR3 sequences, 20% to 25% of which show up once; less than 55% is in the top ten. The sequencing sample was made of PBMCs or a T cell subset sorted from them (not recorded which). These receptors all come from a man aged 18 to 35 who had mild COVID-19 (a few samples of this study predate the infection). Cell type and time point are not known.

This chain links TRBV7-9 with TRBJ2-3; 8 positions agree with TRBD2. CDR1 is SEHNR, CDR2 FQNEAQ, per germline (reference sequence). This CDR3 is 17 amino acids long. Unmatched junction bases numbered 12, after V lost 6 bases and J lost 1 base. The CDR3 spells CASRILTSGLGTDTQYF. The CDR3 nucleotides are TGTGCCAGCAGAATACTAACTAGCGGCCTTGGCACAGATACGCAGTATTTT.

The V gene is TRBV9, the J gene TRBJ1-5, with D unclear. Germline CDR1 and CDR2: SGDLS and YYNGEE. The CDR3 covers 13 residues. Trimming removed 3 bases from V and 4 bases from J, with 8 bases in between. The CDR3 bases are TGTGCCAGCAGCGAAGGCAGTAATCAGCCCCAGCATTTT. Translating it yields CASSEGSNQPQHF.

This clonotype was recorded a few times. The chain has TRBV14 and TRBJ2-7; TRBD1 matches 9 bases. Trimming cost V 4 bases and J 2 bases; bases outside gene matches: 3. This CDR3 is built from 14 residues. Germline V gene data show CDR1 as SGHDN and CDR2 as FVKESK. CDR3: CASSRRDRAYEQYF. DNA for the CDR3: TGTGCCAGCAGCCGCCGGGACAGGGCCTACGAGCAGTACTTC. The whole variable domain, remainder taken from reference TRBV14 and TRBJ2-7, is EAGVTQFPSHSVIEKGQTVTLRCDPISGHDNLYWYRRVMGKEIKFLLHFVKESKQDESGMPNNRFLAERTGGTYSTLKVQPAELEDSGVYFCASSRRDRAYEQYFGPGTRLTVT.

This clonotype appeared a few times. The V call is TRBV6-2 or TRBV6-3, the J call TRBJ2-5, with 12 bases aligning to TRBD2. The CDR3 runs to 18 residues. V gave up 0 bases and J gave up 4 bases; unmatched junction bases: 9. From germline, CDR1 is MNHEY and CDR2 SVGEGT. The DNA of the CDR3 is TGTGCCAGCAGTTACTCGACCCGACTAGCGGGGGACGCAGAGACCCAGTACTTC. Protein sequence: CASSYSTRLAGDAETQYF.

Turning to this clonotype: An end of the junction differs from the germline gene, which may be a read error. CDR3 protein: CASSPGLGEKLIF. The CDR3 coding sequence is TGCGCCAGCAGCCCAGGGTTGGGGGAAAAACTGATTTTT. This chain joins TRBV4-1 and TRBJ1-4, with TRBD1 as a possible D gene (5 bases). Germline V gene sequence: CDR1 MGHRA, CDR2 YSYEKL. This CDR3 is 13 amino acids long.

The chain's CDR3 is CSVEGDRAEAFF. The DNA of the CDR3 is TGCAGCGTTGAAGGGGACAGGGCTGAAGCTTTCTTT. The chain is built from TRBV29-1 and TRBJ1-1; TRBD1 agrees at 9 bases. The CDR3 has 12 residues. V lost 1 base and J lost 6; bases outside the gene matches: 0. Germline V lookup: CDR1 SQVTM, CDR2 ANQGSEA. The complete variable domain, with remaining parts taken from reference TRBV29-1 and TRBJ1-1, reads SAVISQKPSRDICQRGTSLTIQCQVDSQVTMMFWYRQQPGQSLTLIATANQGSEATYESGFVIDKFPISRPNLTFSTLTVSNMSPEDSSIYLCSVEGDRAEAFFGQGTRLTVV.

The chain is built from TRBV10-3 and TRBJ2-1, with D tentatively TRBD1 (6 bases). The CDR3 has 12 amino acids. The V end was cut by 6 bases, the J end by 9 bases, with 12 bases between. Looked up from germline, CDR1 is ENHRY and CDR2 is SYGVKD. CDR3 DNA sequence: TGTGCCATCAGGCTAGAACAGGGTGAGCAGTTCTTC. Its translation is CAIRLEQGEQFF.

This clonotype was found a few times. The J gene is TRBJ2-3, the V gene TRBV27; TRBD1 or TRBD2 may be the D gene (5 bases each). The CDR3 totals 13 residues. Trimming took off 3 bases at V and 2 bases at J, with 6 bases between the two ends. Germline CDR1 is MNHEY and CDR2 is SMNVEV (reference sequence). The CDR3: CASSFGTTDTQYF. CDR3 coding DNA: TGTGCCAGCAGTTTCGGGACCACAGATACGCAGTATTTT.

This clonotype was counted between two and nine times. This chain connects TRBV6-1 to TRBJ1-5, with D unresolved. The germline gives CDR1 MNHNS, CDR2 SASEGT. Trimming took 0 bases from V and 6 from J, leaving 15 bases between them. CDR3 length: 16 residues. Written as DNA, the CDR3 is TGTGCCAGCAGTGAAGCCGGGCGTCGAGGACGTCAGCCCCAGCATTTT. Encoded protein: CASSEAGRRGRQPQHF.

The chain has TRBV11-3 and TRBJ2-1; tentatively, D is TRBD2 (5 bases). Germline V gene lookup returns CDR1 SGHNT and CDR2 YENEEA. With 6 bases removed from V and 2 bases from J, the gap between germline ends came to 14 bases. This CDR3 comprises 15 residues. Here the CDR3 reads CASSYGRAPYNEQFF. CDR3 DNA sequence: TGTGCCAGCAGTTATGGGCGGGCCCCCTACAATGAGCAGTTCTTC. Drawing the rest from reference TRBV11-3 and TRBJ2-1, the complete variable domain is EAGVVQSPRYKIIEKKQPVAFWCNPISGHNTLYWYLQNLGQGPELLIRYENEEAVDDSQLPKDRFSAERLKGVDSTLKIQPAELGDSAVYLCASSYGRAPYNEQFFGPGTRLTVL.

This sequence joins TRBV7-6 and TRBJ1-2; D is ambiguous. This CDR3 region has 13 residues. Per the germline V gene, CDR1 is SGHVS and CDR2 is FNYEAQ. The V end lost 3 bases, the J end lost 1 base, and 6 bases lay between the germline ends. CDR3 protein: CASSFGDNYGYTF. In DNA form, the CDR3 reads TGTGCCAGCAGCTTCGGGGATAACTATGGCTACACCTTC.

This clonotype was seen more than once but under ten times. V gene TRBV7-9 combines with J gene TRBJ2-5, with D tentatively TRBD1 (6 bases). Germline V gene lookup returns CDR1 SEHNR and CDR2 FQNEAQ (reference sequence). The V gene lost 5 bases and the J gene lost 1 base, with 14 bases spanning the gap. The CDR3 runs 15 residues. DNA for the CDR3: TGTGCCAGCAGCCCTAGACAGGATTCCCAAGAGACCCAGTACTTC. It is translated as CASSPRQDSQETQYF.

This chain links TRBV9 with TRBJ1-3; the D is unclear. This CDR3 region has 14 residues. The ends were cut back, 3 bases at V and 4 bases at J, with 11 bases in the middle. Germline V lookup: CDR1 SGDLS, CDR2 YYNGEE. CDR3 nucleotides: TGTGCCAGCAGCGAATATAGTGGGGGAAACACCATATATTTT. It is translated as CASSEYSGGNTIYF.

This clonotype was observed a few times. The chain employs TRBV12-3 or TRBV12-4 and TRBJ1-1, with a possible D match to TRBD1 (6 bases). The CDR3 covers 12 residues. V lost 0 bases, J lost 9 bases, and 8 bases lay in between. The CDR3 here is CASSLAGGQAFF. CDR3 coding DNA: TGTGCCAGCAGTTTAGCTGGGGGGCAAGCTTTCTTT.

The CDR3 is CASSELGGSREQYV. In nucleotides, the CDR3 is TGTGCCAGCAGTGAGCTCGGAGGGTCTCGCGAGCAGTACGTC. The chain is built from TRBV6-1 and TRBJ2-7, with D possibly being TRBD2 (6 bases). Germline V lookup: CDR1 MNHNS, CDR2 SASEGT. Trimming stripped 3 bases from V and 6 bases from J, with 15 bases between. CDR3 size: 14 residues.

This clonotype was detected a few times. The chain links TRBV6-4 to TRBJ2-1; D call uncertain. V lost 2 bases and J lost 4, with 6 bases in between. This CDR3 comprises 13 residues. CDR1 is MRHNA and CDR2 is SNTAGT in the germline V gene. CDR3 DNA: TGTGCCAGCAGTGACGGCGGTTACAATGAGCAGTTCTTC. Protein: CASSDGGYNEQFF.

The chain has TRBV4-1 and TRBJ1-5; 8 bases agree with TRBD1. Germline-derived CDR1 and CDR2 are MGHRA and YSYEKL. With 0 bases clipped from V and 7 bases from J, the junction kept 11 bases outside the gene matches. CDR3 length: 17 amino acids. CDR3 sequence: CASSQDGPTGGRQPQHF. In nucleotides, the CDR3 is TGCGCCAGCAGCCAAGATGGGCCAACAGGGGGAAGGCAGCCCCAGCATTTT.

There are a few counts of this clonotype. The rearrangement uses TRBV29-1 and TRBJ1-2, with a possible D match to TRBD1 (6 bases). V was trimmed by 7 bases and J by 6 bases, leaving 12 bases between them. The CDR3 is 11 amino acids. Germline loops: CDR1 SQVTM, CDR2 ANQGSEA. Written as DNA, the CDR3 is TGCAGCGACAGGGTTATTAATGGCTACACCTTC. This sequence encodes CSDRVINGYTF. Together with reference TRBV29-1 and TRBJ1-2, the CDR3 gives the full variable domain: SAVISQKPSRDICQRGTSLTIQCQVDSQVTMMFWYRQQPGQSLTLIATANQGSEATYESGFVIDKFPISRPNLTFSTLTVSNMSPEDSSIYLCSDRVINGYTFGSGTRLTVV.

The chain links TRBV6-2 or TRBV6-3 to TRBJ2-2, with D perhaps matching TRBD1 (6 bases). The length of the CDR3 is 14 residues. Germline CDR1 and CDR2: MNHEY and SVGEGT. The ends were cut back, 7 bases at V and 2 bases at J, with 11 bases in the middle. The CDR3, as DNA: TGTGCCAGCAAAGGGGGACAAAACACCGGGGAGCTGTTTTTT. It codes for CASKGGQNTGELFF.

This clonotype was counted between two and nine times. The chain uses TRBV7-9 and TRBJ2-7, with no clear D. Trimming took 1 base from V and 7 from J, leaving 8 bases between them. There are 12 residues in the CDR3. The germline V gene encodes CDR1 SEHNR and CDR2 FQNEAQ (reference sequence). The CDR3 loop is CASSLGPSEQYV. The DNA for the CDR3 is TGTGCCAGCAGCTTAGGGCCTTCTGAGCAGTACGTC.

This clonotype came up a few times. The chain employs TRBV18 and TRBJ1-2; TRBD1 matches 10 bases. This CDR3 region has 15 residues. The J segment lost 7 bases and the V segment lost 2 bases, leaving 7 bases of the junction unmatched. Germline-derived CDR1 and CDR2 are KGHSH and LQKENI. CDR3 amino acids: CASSPGTGAVGGYTF. CDR3 bases: TGTGCCAGCTCACCAGGGACAGGGGCGGTCGGTGGCTACACCTTC.

This clonotype turned up a few times. V gene TRBV12-3 or TRBV12-4 combines with J gene TRBJ2-1; D is tentatively TRBD1 or TRBD2 (6 bases each). Trimming took 6 bases from V and 7 from J, leaving 16 bases between them. The CDR3 contains 14 residues. The CDR3 DNA reads as TGTGCCAGCAGCCCCGGAGGGGGAACTAATGAGCAGTTCTTC. Protein: CASSPGGGTNEQFF.

The chain uses TRBV7-6 and TRBJ2-2; 7 positions match TRBD1. Germline V CDR1 and CDR2: SGHVS, FNYEAQ. The V and J ends lost 5 bases and 8 bases, in that order; junction bases with no gene match: 2. The CDR3 is 12 residues long. This chain's CDR3 is CASSPRGGELFF. The CDR3 region has the DNA TGTGCCAGCAGCCCCAGGGGGGGGGAGCTGTTTTTT.

The V call is TRBV10-2, the J call TRBJ1-6; D remains unclear. The CDR3 has 13 residues. V was shortened by 3 bases and J by 10 bases, with 10 bases between the two germline ends. Looked up from germline, CDR1 is WSHSY and CDR2 is SAAADI. CDR3 nucleotide sequence: TGCGCCAGCAGTGAAACGGGTGGCTCACCCCTCCACTTT. This gives the protein CASSETGGSPLHF.

This clonotype was detected only a few times. V usage is TRBV7-8 and J usage is TRBJ1-1; no clear D. Germline loops: CDR1 SGHVS, CDR2 FQNEAQ. The V gene lost 5 bases and the J gene lost 0 bases, with 10 bases spanning the gap. The CDR3 length is 14 residues. The CDR3 DNA sequence: TGTGCCAGCAGCGCGGGGTTAGTGAACACTGAAGCTTTCTTT. It specifies CASSAGLVNTEAFF. Based on the CDR3 plus reference TRBV7-8 and TRBJ1-1, the full variable domain is GAGVSQSPRYKVAKRGQDVALRCDPISGHVSLFWYQQALGQGPEFLTYFQNEAQLDKSGLPSDRFFAERPEGSVSTLKIQRTQQEDSAVYLCASSAGLVNTEAFFGQGTRLTVV.

V usage is TRBV6-5 and J usage is TRBJ1-2; D ambiguous. The CDR3 totals 12 residues. V was trimmed by 5 bases and J by 2 bases, leaving 6 bases between them. Per the germline V gene, CDR1 is MNHEY and CDR2 is SVGAGI. In nucleotides, the CDR3 is TGTGCCAGCAGTGACACAAACTATGGCTACACCTTC. This encodes CASSDTNYGYTF.

The chain recombines TRBV6-2 or TRBV6-3 with TRBJ2-5; D remains ambiguous. The CDR3 loop spans 10 amino acids. V shed 2 bases and J shed 5 bases, with 0 bases lying between them. Germline V gene sequence: CDR1 MNHEY, CDR2 SVGEGT. CDR3 sequence: CASSYETQYF. DNA for the CDR3: TGTGCCAGCAGTTACGAGACCCAGTACTTC.

This clonotype was picked up a small number of times. The chain combines TRBV28 with TRBJ2-7; TRBD2 agrees at 7 bases. The CDR3 has 15 residues. V lost 2 bases, J lost 4 bases, and 8 bases stayed unmatched. Germline CDR1 reads MDHEN; CDR2 reads SYDVKM. CDR3 loop: CASSLGLGGGYEQYV. In nucleotides, the CDR3 is TGTGCCAGCAGTTTAGGTCTTGGGGGAGGGTACGAGCAGTACGTC.

The chain links TRBV7-9 to TRBJ2-5; D possibly corresponds to TRBD2 (6 bases). The CDR3 loop spans 15 amino acids. The V gene lost 8 bases and the J gene lost 5 bases, with 21 bases spanning the gap. From germline, CDR1 is SEHNR and CDR2 FQNEAQ (reference sequence). The CDR3 DNA is TGTGCCAGCCCGGAGGGCCCAGGGAAGGCGGAGACCCAGTACTTC. It specifies CASPEGPGKAETQYF.

CDR3 sequence reads: CASSLDRAPFF. The CDR3 nucleotides read TGTGCCAGCAGCTTAGACCGGGCCCCTTTCTTT. V is TRBV7-9 and J is TRBJ1-1; D not resolved. The germline V gene encodes CDR1 SEHNR and CDR2 FQNEAQ (reference sequence). Trimming shortened V by 1 base and J by 12 bases, and 9 bases separated the two germline ends. This CDR3 region has 11 residues.

At least ten counts were recorded for this clonotype. The rearrangement links TRBV7-8 to TRBJ2-1, with 8 bases fitting TRBD2. The CDR3 loop spans 15 amino acids. V lost 6 bases, J lost 0 bases, and 4 bases stayed unmatched. The germline V gene has CDR1 SGHVS and CDR2 FQNEAQ. CDR3 in DNA: TGTGCCAGCAGTCAGACTAGCGACTCCTACAATGAGCAGTTCTTC. This codes for CASSQTSDSYNEQFF.